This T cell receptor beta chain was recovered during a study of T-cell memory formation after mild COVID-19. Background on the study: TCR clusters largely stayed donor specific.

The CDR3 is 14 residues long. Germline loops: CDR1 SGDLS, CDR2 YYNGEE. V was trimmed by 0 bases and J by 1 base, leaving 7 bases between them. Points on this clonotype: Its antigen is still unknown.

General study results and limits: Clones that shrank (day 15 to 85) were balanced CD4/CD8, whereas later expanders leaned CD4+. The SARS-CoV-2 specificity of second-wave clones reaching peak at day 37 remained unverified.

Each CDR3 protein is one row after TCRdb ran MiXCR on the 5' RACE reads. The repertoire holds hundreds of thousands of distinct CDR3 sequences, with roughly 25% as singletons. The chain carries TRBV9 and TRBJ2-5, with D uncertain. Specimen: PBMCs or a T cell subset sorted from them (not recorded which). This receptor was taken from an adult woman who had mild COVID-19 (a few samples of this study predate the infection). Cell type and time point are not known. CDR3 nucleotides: TGTGCCAGCAGCGTAGCGGCGCTCCAAGAGACCCAGTACTTC. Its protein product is CASSVAALQETQYF.